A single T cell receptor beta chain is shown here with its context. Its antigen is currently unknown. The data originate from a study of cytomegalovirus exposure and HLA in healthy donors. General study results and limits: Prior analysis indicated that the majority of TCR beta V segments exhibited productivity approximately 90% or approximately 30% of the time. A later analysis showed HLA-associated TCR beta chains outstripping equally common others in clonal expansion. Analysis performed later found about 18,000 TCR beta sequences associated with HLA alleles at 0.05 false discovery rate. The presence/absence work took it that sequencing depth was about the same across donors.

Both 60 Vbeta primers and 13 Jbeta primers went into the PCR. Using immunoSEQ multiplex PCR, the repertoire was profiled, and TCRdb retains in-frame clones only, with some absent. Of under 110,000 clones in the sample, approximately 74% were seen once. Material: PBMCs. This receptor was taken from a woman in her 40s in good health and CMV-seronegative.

CDR3 region: CASSSARANTGELFF. DNA of the CDR3: TGTGCCAGCTCAAGCGCCAGGGCAAACACCGGGGAGCTGTTTTTT. This rearrangement joins TRBV18 to TRBJ2-2; tentatively, D is TRBD1 (5 bases). V lost 5 bases and J 2 bases, leaving 12 bases between the germline ends. Per the germline V gene, CDR1 is KGHSH and CDR2 is LQKENI. This CDR3 contains 15 residues.